Listed here are 6 T cell receptor beta chains from one sample, sequenced in a study of blood T cell repertoires in COVID-19 (dated by TCRdb to the early 2020s). The library was made by the immunoSEQ multiplex PCR assay. TCRdb obtained this table from immuneACCESS and retained in-frame rearrangements with V and J assigned. These tables miss some clones; where compared with another copy, unresolved V genes account for less than half of the shortfall, and the remainder is unexplained. This sample comprises over 100,000 clones, 75% to 90% of them detected only once. The ten largest clones represent around a quarter of the sample. Sequencing used peripheral blood. These TCRs come from a man in his sixties with acute or convalescent COVID-19.

The J gene is TRBJ1-2, the V gene TRBV28, with 7 positions matching TRBD1. The CDR3 totals 13 residues. The germline gives CDR1 MDHEN, CDR2 SYDVKM. The junction had 10 bases not matched to a gene; V was cut back by 8 bases and J by 7 bases. This chain's CDR3 is CASSRGRQSGYTF. The CDR3 DNA is TGTGCCAGCTCTAGGGGGCGCCAGTCTGGCTACACCTTC.

The chain has TRBV7-8 and TRBJ1-2; 7 positions match TRBD1. Germline V gene data show CDR1 as SGHVS and CDR2 as FQNEAQ. The CDR3 runs to 14 residues. J gave up 8 bases and V 3 bases, and 9 bases lay outside the gene matches. CDR3 in amino acids: CASSFIEGAQGYTF. CDR3 coding DNA: TGTGCCAGCAGCTTCATTGAGGGGGCGCAGGGCTACACCTTC.

The chain joins TRBV5-1 to TRBJ2-3, with 7 bases aligning to TRBD1. Germline assignment: CDR1 SGHRS and CDR2 YFSETQ. V lost 5 bases, J lost 2 bases, and 8 bases stayed unmatched. The CDR3 sequence is 15 residues long. CDR3 residues: CASREGTANTDTQYF. CDR3 sequence (DNA): TGCGCCAGCAGAGAAGGGACAGCGAACACAGATACGCAGTATTTT.

The V call is TRBV24-1, the J call TRBJ2-4; TRBD2 matches at 7 bases. The CDR3 loop spans 14 amino acids. The junction had 8 bases not matched to a gene; V was cut back by 9 bases and J by 4 bases. CDR1 and CDR2 from the germline V gene are KGHDR and SFDVKD. The CDR3 loop reads CATLREGSKNIQYF. The CDR3, as DNA: TGTGCCACCTTGAGGGAGGGCTCTAAAAACATTCAGTACTTC.

The chain has TRBV6-2 or TRBV6-3 and TRBJ2-7; 10 nucleotides align to TRBD2. Germline CDR1 reads MNHEY; CDR2 reads SVGEGT. This CDR3 region has 18 residues. The J segment lost 0 bases and the V segment lost 3 bases, leaving 11 bases of the junction unmatched. The CDR3 region is CASSYELLAGLSSYEQYV. In DNA, the CDR3 is TGTGCCAGCAGTTATGAATTACTAGCGGGACTTAGCTCCTACGAGCAGTACGTC.

In this sample, this clone turned up a few times. V is TRBV19 and J is TRBJ1-1, with no clear D. The V end was cut by 3 bases, the J end by 1 base, with 6 bases between. The CDR3 extends over 13 amino acids. CDR1 is LNHDA, CDR2 SQIVND, per germline (reference sequence). The DNA of the CDR3 is TGTGCCAGTAGTATTTACGGGAACACTGAAGCTTTCTTT. Its protein product is CASSIYGNTEAFF.